This TCR beta chain was documented in a study of blood T cell repertoires in COVID-19. Study in general: Sites across the United States, Italy and Spain contributed samples from acute and convalescent COVID-19.

The method was immunoSEQ multiplex PCR; TCRdb's version includes in-frame clones alone and lacks a portion of them. The sample lists roughly 150,000 clones; approximately 78% were seen once. The CDR3 extends over 13 amino acids. V was clipped by 6 bases and J by 9 bases, with 18 bases between them. Germline CDR1 reads MDHEN; CDR2 reads SYDVKM. This chain links TRBV28 with TRBJ2-7, with D perhaps TRBD1 (6 bases). The receptor comes from an elderly woman with acute or convalescent COVID-19. The sequenced material came from peripheral blood. The CDR3 DNA is TGTGCCAGCAGCCAGACAAGGGACACAGGGCAGTACTTC. It translates to CASSQTRDTGQYF.